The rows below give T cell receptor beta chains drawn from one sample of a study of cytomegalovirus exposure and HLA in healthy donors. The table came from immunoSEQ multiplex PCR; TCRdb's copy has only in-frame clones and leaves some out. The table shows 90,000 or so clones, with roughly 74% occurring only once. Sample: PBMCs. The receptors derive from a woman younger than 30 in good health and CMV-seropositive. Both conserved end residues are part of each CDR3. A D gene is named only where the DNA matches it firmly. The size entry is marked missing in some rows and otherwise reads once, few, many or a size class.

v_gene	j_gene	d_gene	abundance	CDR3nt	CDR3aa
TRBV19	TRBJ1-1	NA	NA	TGTGCCAGTAGTGGGAATCTAGAGGGAGCTTTCTTT	CASSGNLEGAFF
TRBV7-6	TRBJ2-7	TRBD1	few	TGTGCCAGCAGCTTGGCGACAGGGTCCTACGAGCAGTACTTC	CASSLATGSYEQYF
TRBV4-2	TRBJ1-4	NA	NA	TGTGCCAGCAGCCCTCGGCCCCGGAGCCTTAATGAAAAACTGTTTTTT	CASSPRPRSLNEKLFF
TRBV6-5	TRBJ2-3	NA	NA	TGTGCCAGCAGTCAGGGTTTTGGTACGCAGTATTTT	CASSQGFGTQYF
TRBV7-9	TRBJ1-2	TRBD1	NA	TGTGCCAGCAGCCCCCTGACAGGGGAGTATGGCTACACCTTC	CASSPLTGEYGYTF
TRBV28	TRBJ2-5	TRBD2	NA	TGTGCCAGCAGTTTATCGACTAGCGGGAAAGAGACCCAGTACTTC	CASSLSTSGKETQYF
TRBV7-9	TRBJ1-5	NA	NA	TGTGCCAGCAGCCGGGACAATCAGCCCCAGCATTTT	CASSRDNQPQHF
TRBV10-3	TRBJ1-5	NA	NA	TGTGCCATCAAGGGGAGCAATCAGCCCCAGCATTTT	CAIKGSNQPQHF
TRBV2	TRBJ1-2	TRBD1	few	TGTGCCAGCAGTCGGGACAGGAAACTTTATGGCTACACCTTC	CASSRDRKLYGYTF
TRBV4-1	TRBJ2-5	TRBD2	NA	TGCGCCAGCAGCCAAGATTTGGGGGGGGAGACCCAGTACTTC	CASSQDLGGETQYF
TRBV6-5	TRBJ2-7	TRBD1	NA	TGTGCCAGCAGTTACGGGGACAGGGTGGGGGAGCAGTACTTC	CASSYGDRVGEQYF
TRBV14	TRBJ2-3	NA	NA	TGTGCCAGCAGCCAAGATGCTCCTTTGGGACTTAGCACAGATACGCAGTATTTT	CASSQDAPLGLSTDTQYF
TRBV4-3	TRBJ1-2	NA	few	TGCGCCAGCAGCCAAGAATCCAGGGGCGCCTATGGCTACACCTTC	CASSQESRGAYGYTF
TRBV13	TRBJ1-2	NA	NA	TGTGCCAGCAGCTTCCAGGGTCTGCCCCTCTATGGCTACACCTTC	CASSFQGLPLYGYTF
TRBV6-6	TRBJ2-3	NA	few	TGTGCCAGCAGTTACCGGGTCGGGAGTGGCACAGATACGCAGTATTTT	CASSYRVGSGTDTQYF
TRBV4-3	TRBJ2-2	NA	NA	TGCGCCAGCAGCCAAGAGACAGGACGGGCAGTGGCCGGGGAGCTGTTTTTT	CASSQETGRAVAGELFF
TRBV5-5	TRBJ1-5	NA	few	TGTGCCAGCAGCTTGGGCGGGGATCAGCCCCAGCATTTT	CASSLGGDQPQHF
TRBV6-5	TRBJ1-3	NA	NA	TGTGCCAGCAGTTACTCCGGGGGAAACACCATATATTTT	CASSYSGGNTIYF
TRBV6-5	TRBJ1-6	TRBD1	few	TGTGCCAGCACCCTGGGACAGGGGGTTTCACCCCTCCACTTT	CASTLGQGVSPLHF
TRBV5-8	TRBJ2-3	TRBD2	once	TGTGCCAGCAGCGTGGGGACTAGCGGGGACAGCACAGATACGCAGTATTTT	CASSVGTSGDSTDTQYF
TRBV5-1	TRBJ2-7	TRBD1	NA	TGCGCCAGCAGCTTGATGACAGGGGCAACCTACGAGCAGTACTTC	CASSLMTGATYEQYF
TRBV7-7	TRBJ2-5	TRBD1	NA	TGTGCTAGCAGCTTACAGGGGGCAGAGACCCAGTACTTC	CASSLQGAETQYF
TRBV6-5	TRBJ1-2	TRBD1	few	TGTGCCATCCATGACAGGGTAAACGGCTACACCTTC	CAIHDRVNGYTF
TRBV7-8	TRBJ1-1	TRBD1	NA	TGTGCCAGCAGCTCCCCCTACAGGGGACAGGGGGGCACTGAAGCTTTCTTT	CASSSPYRGQGGTEAFF
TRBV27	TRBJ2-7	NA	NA	TGTGCCAGCAGTTCGAGGGCGGACTACCCATACGAGCAGTACTTC	CASSSRADYPYEQYF